Here is one T cell receptor beta chain with its context. Which antigen it targets is not known. It has no much larger one-base neighbor in the sample; base qualities were not kept. The sample originates from a study of cytomegalovirus exposure and HLA in healthy donors listed by TCRdb under 2017. For the study in its entirety: According to an earlier analysis of a few hundred of the donors, about 179 million T cells yielded roughly 110 million unique TCR beta sequences and around 300 Gb of sequence data. HLA typing included class I and class II loci at four-digit resolution. The number of donors typed differed by locus, with about 629-630 for A, B, C, DRB1 and DQB1, around 500 for DQA1, 600 to 610 for DPA1, and 472 for DPB1. Among around 400 genotyped donors of the cohort, an average of approximately 240,000 unique TCR beta nucleotide sequences was sequenced per donor, of which about 19% were non-productive. High-throughput TCR immunosequencing, statistical association of individual TCRs with disease status, and machine learning were combined to predict cytomegalovirus infection status. About five DR-DQ haplotypes were treated as single units for association and clustering because of strong linkage in the cohort. The study profiled the T cell repertoires of hundreds of subjects by immunosequencing and related them to cytomegalovirus serostatus. Roughly 300 gigabases of sequencing data and approximately 85 million unique TCR sequences were included in an early release covering around 600 HLA-typed donors. Donor age, sex, ethnicity and CMV serostatus were compiled together with the repertoire data. In the later analysis, no new phenotypic data were used to find candidate immune exposures; instead, reliance was placed on TCR beta sequences and their occurrence across donors. Every repertoire in the discovery cohort had been generated on one and the same sequencing platform. A later analysis re-analyzed previously published TCR beta repertoires from 666 donors and added high-resolution HLA genotyping to study TCR occurrence patterns. In a later genetic analysis, genome-wide SNP genotypes for 398 of the 666 donors were used, and that subset was treated as a discovery cohort. To decide whether each TCR beta V gene segment behaved as functional or pseudogenic, an earlier analysis of some 570 of the donors relied on high-throughput TCR beta sequencing. The study aimed to test whether cataloging public T cell receptors could reveal signatures of past pathogen exposure. Of the roughly 410 genotyped donors, approximately 80% were placed in the genetic ancestry cluster associated with self-reported Caucasian donors. Along with the approximately 650-subject first cohort, a separate validation cohort of 120 different subjects was used.

Receptor libraries were prepared by the immunoSEQ multiplex PCR assay. A mixture of 60 forward primers for TCR Vbeta segments and 13 reverse primers for TCR Jbeta segments was used in the multiplex PCR. A multiplex PCR assay on genomic DNA amplified the CDR3 region of rearranged TCR beta genes. The amplified TCR beta libraries were sequenced on the Illumina HiSeq System as 87-base-pair reads. The source study handled its data this way. Across the 500 to 750 repertoires, a later analysis counted roughly 84 million unique TCR beta chains, roughly 11 million of which were shared by at least two donors. To remove PCR and sequencing errors, raw reads were error-corrected and collapsed into unique sequences using a nearest-neighbor algorithm that merged closely related sequences. V, D and J gene segments were assigned by aligning CDR3 sequences to IMGT reference sequences. For a sequence to be retained, at least a six-nucleotide match to both a V gene segment and a J gene segment was required. Rearrangements were called productive when the CDR3 lacked stop codons and stayed in frame with V and J; all others were non-productive. Following IMGT convention, CDR3 was defined as the stretch from the second conserved V-encoded cysteine to the conserved J-encoded phenylalanine. Sequences without an unambiguous match to a single V gene segment were excluded from the earlier analysis of 500 to 700 of the donors. In an earlier analysis of approximately 560 of the donors, a V segment was called functional when productive rearrangements were above 56.7%, and segregating when the standard deviation between donors exceeded 5%. To diagnose cytomegalovirus status from the catalog of TCR beta chain sequences, a statistical classification framework was built. In a later analysis, V and J genes were assigned by comparing TCR nucleotide sequences against IMGT/GENE-DB human TR gene sequences. The TCRdist pipeline was used in a later analysis to assign CDR3 sequences and most-parsimonious VDJ recombination scenarios. In a later analysis, each TCR beta chain was defined by its CDR3 amino acid sequence together with its V-gene family, and reads lacking a unique V-gene family were excluded. As a way to deal with suspected cross-contamination and a sequencing artifact, a later analysis dropped 450 to 600 nucleotide sequences that were highly shared and had low generation probability. In a later analysis, a clonal expansion index was calculated for each public chain from normalized within-repertoire ranks of inferred template counts. A later analysis computed generation probabilities with a VDJ recombination model fitted to out-of-frame rearrangements, and checked the results against IGoR. Hypergeometric tests were used in a later analysis to score TCR-TCR, TCR-HLA and TCR-CMV co-occurrence, with a repertoire-size bias correction applied to the TCR pairs. A later analysis estimated false discovery rates by permuting HLA or CMV assignments 20 times. In a later analysis, co-occurring TCRs were grouped with DBSCAN, and TCRdist sequence similarity was added when clustering was performed within HLA-allele-positive subsets. Co-occurrence clustering excluded repertoires with fewer than 30,000 or more than 120,000 public chains, plus five with anomalous nucleotide sharing. TCRdb provides this immuneACCESS table in a form limited to in-frame rearrangements. Some clones are lacking; in checked studies, under half of them reflect an unresolved V gene, and why the rest are absent is not known. V and J calls and clone size are copied from that table; D and trimming were computed from the DNA. This sample holds 110,000 to 150,000 clones; just under 85% were observed only once. More than 9.5% of the sample is held by the ten biggest clonotypes.

In total, fewer than 750 healthy bone marrow donors made up the cohort. At the time of sampling, every cohort member was nominally healthy, though immune exposures that went unrecorded were likely present. The donor was CMV seropositive and belonged to the group of more than 250 seropositive cohort members. A peripheral blood sample was provided by each donor, and peripheral blood mononuclear cells were used for TCR beta sequencing. Genomic DNA extraction from the blood cell samples was performed with the Qiagen DNeasy Blood Extraction Kit. Measured from the cysteine to the phenylalanine, the CDR3 is 12 residues long. The read is trimmed to its CDR3 DNA, 36 bases read in frame from base 1. CDR1 and CDR2 (GTSNPN, SVGIG) derive from the germline V gene (reference sequence). Trimming takes 5 bases from V and 0 bases from J, and the germline ends sit 7 bases apart. The full study reports these points: CMV serostatus was the only immune exposure information available for the cohort. Linkage disequilibrium might explain the correlated functional status among segregating V segments, but an unknown experimental factor could not be excluded. Across donors, most TCR sequences were observed very rarely, whereas some public TCRs were present in many individuals. Specific HLA alleles were associated with 15,000 to 20,000 TCR beta sequences at a false discovery rate of 0.05 in a later analysis. Sequencing depth was assumed to be roughly uniform across donors in the presence/absence analyses, though that assumption may not hold. In a later analysis, several top co-occurrence clusters were reported to appear linked to parvovirus B19, influenza, CMV and Epstein-Barr virus. A further reported finding was that TCR beta sequences accurately predicted the HLA-A and HLA-B alleles for most subjects in the first cohort. The authors suggested that the approach could potentially be generalized to other disease states and immunological phenotypes. According to a later analysis, most CMV-associated TCR beta chains appeared to be HLA-restricted, and the HLA associations seemed to be driven largely by CMV exposure. The 87-base-pair reads could not distinguish some IMGT-functional V segments, including TRBV6-2 and TRBV6-3, so those segments were excluded. A few of the identified cytomegalovirus-associated TCR beta chains were confirmed in vitro to be specific for cytomegalovirus antigens. A group of highly shared sequence variants was considered likely to be a technical artifact of the sequencing pipeline. A total of some 180 TCR beta chains were listed by the study as associated with cytomegalovirus. Over 15 rarely observed V segments, including chromosome 9 orphons, were excluded from the earlier analysis of approximately 500 of the donors because counts were too low. When HLA alleles, especially DR and DQ, strongly co-occurred, TCR associations were difficult to assign to individual alleles. According to a later analysis, TCR association rates differed among HLA loci, with DRB1 alleles showing the most associated TCRs and HLA-C alleles showing the fewest. In a later genetic analysis, a missense DCLRE1C variant was associated with V-gene and J-gene trimming of TCR beta chains, and the association was replicated in an independent cohort. The cohort was sequenced for TCR beta chains only, and without alpha or paired-chain data the features that could be detected were limited. Because HLA typing was missing for some donors at each locus, association tests included only the typed subset. Broadly in line with IMGT annotations, most TCR beta V segments showed up in productive rearrangements about 87% or about 30% of the time in an earlier analysis of 587 of the donors. The classifier was reported to diagnose cytomegalovirus status with high specificity and sensitivity in both the original and validation cohorts. In a later analysis, HLA-associated TCR beta chains were found to be more clonally expanded and to have lower generation probabilities than equally common non-associated chains. In a later genetic analysis, fewer N-insertions in productive TCRs were reported among donors in an Asian-associated ancestry cluster than the 666-donor mean.

The sequence derives from a woman aged 55-69 years in good health and CMV-seropositive. Sequences were obtained from PBMCs. This sequence uses TRBV30 and TRBJ1-2; a confident D gene designation cannot be given. The sequence in DNA is TGTGCCTGGGCCGGGACTAACTATGGCTACACCTTC. It translates as CAWAGTNYGYTF.